These T cell receptor beta chains were read from a single sample in a study of blood T cell repertoires in COVID-19. The protocol was immunoSEQ multiplex PCR, while the TCRdb copy is restricted to in-frame clones and leaves out a portion. Of around 200,000 clones listed, 89% are singletons. The sequenced material came from peripheral blood. These receptors originate from a man aged 35 to 55 with acute or convalescent COVID-19. CDR3s include the opening cysteine and the closing phenylalanine or tryptophan. Fields, in order: V gene, clone size, J gene, D gene, CDR3 protein, CDR3 DNA. D genes are given only for firm matches. Only some rows state a clone size, as once, few, many or a class for expanded clones.

v_gene: TRBV2
abundance: .
j_gene: TRBJ1-4
d_gene: .
CDR3aa: CASSEGQGRNEKLFF
CDR3nt: TGTGCCAGCAGTGAAGGGCAGGGGCGTAATGAAAAACTGTTTTTT

v_gene: TRBV7-8
abundance: .
j_gene: TRBJ1-5
d_gene: TRBD1
CDR3aa: CASSPNGQGWDQPQHF
CDR3nt: TGTGCCAGCAGCCCGAATGGACAGGGATGGGATCAGCCCCAGCATTTT

v_gene: TRBV19
abundance: .
j_gene: TRBJ2-7
d_gene: TRBD1
CDR3aa: CASTQPGQVNEQYF
CDR3nt: TGTGCCAGTACCCAGCCCGGACAGGTGAACGAGCAGTACTTC

v_gene: TRBV10-1
abundance: .
j_gene: TRBJ2-3
d_gene: TRBD2
CDR3aa: CASSLAGGPPDTQYF
CDR3nt: TGCGCCAGCTCGTTAGCGGGGGGGCCCCCAGATACGCAGTATTTT

v_gene: TRBV11-3
abundance: .
j_gene: TRBJ2-1
d_gene: .
CDR3aa: CASSHGPREQFF
CDR3nt: TGTGCCAGCAGCCATGGTCCCAGGGAGCAGTTCTTC

v_gene: TRBV6-5
abundance: .
j_gene: TRBJ1-1
d_gene: .
CDR3aa: CASSLRGNTEAFF
CDR3nt: TGTGCCAGCTCATTAAGGGGTAACACTGAAGCTTTCTTT

v_gene: TRBV27
abundance: .
j_gene: TRBJ2-5
d_gene: .
CDR3aa: CASRTAGETQYF
CDR3nt: TGTGCCAGCAGGACAGCGGGAGAGACCCAGTACTTC

v_gene: TRBV7-9
abundance: .
j_gene: TRBJ2-7
d_gene: TRBD2
CDR3aa: CASSLLSGGALYEQYF
CDR3nt: TGTGCCAGCAGCCTACTAAGCGGGGGGGCCTTGTACGAGCAGTACTTC

v_gene: TRBV19
abundance: .
j_gene: TRBJ1-2
d_gene: .
CDR3aa: CASTDSYGYTF
CDR3nt: TGTGCCTCGACAGACAGCTATGGCTACACCTTC

v_gene: TRBV7-9
abundance: .
j_gene: TRBJ1-1
d_gene: TRBD1
CDR3aa: CASSLTAGNRGMNTEAFF
CDR3nt: TGTGCCAGCAGCTTAACGGCAGGGAACAGGGGGATGAACACTGAAGCTTTCTTT

v_gene: TRBV12-5
abundance: .
j_gene: TRBJ2-5
d_gene: TRBD2
CDR3aa: CASGLVAGGVQETQYF
CDR3nt: TGTGCTAGTGGTTTGGTAGCGGGGGGTGTCCAAGAGACCCAGTACTTC

v_gene: TRBV15
abundance: .
j_gene: TRBJ1-1
d_gene: TRBD1
CDR3aa: CATSRVPTGGLNTEAFF
CDR3nt: TGTGCCACCAGCAGAGTTCCGACAGGGGGTTTGAACACTGAAGCTTTCTTT

v_gene: TRBV14
abundance: .
j_gene: TRBJ2-7
d_gene: TRBD1
CDR3aa: CASSQVTGGSYEQYF
CDR3nt: TGTGCCAGCAGCCAAGTTACAGGGGGCTCCTACGAGCAGTACTTC

v_gene: TRBV2
abundance: .
j_gene: TRBJ2-1
d_gene: .
CDR3aa: CASSALVSSSYNEQFF
CDR3nt: TGTGCCAGCAGTGCCCTGGTGAGTTCCTCCTACAATGAGCAGTTCTTC

v_gene: TRBV19
abundance: .
j_gene: TRBJ2-3
d_gene: .
CDR3aa: CASSISGGGEDTQYF
CDR3nt: TGTGCCAGTAGTATAAGTGGGGGGGGCGAAGATACGCAGTATTTT

v_gene: TRBV27
abundance: .
j_gene: TRBJ1-2
d_gene: TRBD1
CDR3aa: CASSRQGLNYGYTF
CDR3nt: TGTGCCAGCAGTAGACAGGGTCTAAACTATGGCTACACCTTC

v_gene: TRBV4-1
abundance: .
j_gene: TRBJ1-2
d_gene: TRBD1
CDR3aa: CASSSRDRDGYTF
CDR3nt: TGCGCCAGCAGCTCCCGGGACAGGGACGGCTACACCTTC

v_gene: TRBV28
abundance: .
j_gene: TRBJ1-4
d_gene: .
CDR3aa: CASSFGSGDEKLFF
CDR3nt: TGTGCCAGCAGTTTTGGTTCCGGGGATGAAAAACTGTTTTTT

v_gene: TRBV18
abundance: .
j_gene: TRBJ1-5
d_gene: .
CDR3aa: CASSPEGILGHQPQHF
CDR3nt: TGTGCCAGCTCACCCGAAGGGATTCTGGGGCATCAGCCCCAGCATTTT

v_gene: TRBV6-2/TRBV6-3
abundance: .
j_gene: TRBJ1-1
d_gene: .
CDR3aa: CASSLTGNTEAFF
CDR3nt: TGTGCCAGCAGTTTGACGGGGAACACTGAAGCTTTCTTT

v_gene: TRBV15
abundance: .
j_gene: TRBJ2-5
d_gene: .
CDR3aa: CATGLGLQETQYF
CDR3nt: TGTGCCACCGGTTTGGGCCTCCAAGAGACCCAGTACTTC

v_gene: TRBV12-5
abundance: .
j_gene: TRBJ2-7
d_gene: .
CDR3aa: CASSEGYEQYF
CDR3nt: TGTGCTAGCTCCGAGGGCTACGAGCAGTACTTC

v_gene: TRBV27
abundance: .
j_gene: TRBJ2-7
d_gene: .
CDR3aa: CASSLARDYEQYF
CDR3nt: TGTGCCAGCAGTTTGGCCAGGGACTACGAGCAGTACTTC

v_gene: TRBV5-4
abundance: .
j_gene: TRBJ1-2
d_gene: TRBD1
CDR3aa: CASSFGTGDNYGYTF
CDR3nt: TGTGCCAGCAGCTTCGGGACAGGGGACAACTATGGCTACACCTTC

v_gene: TRBV13
abundance: few
j_gene: TRBJ1-2
d_gene: TRBD1
CDR3aa: CASSRQTGGVYGYTF
CDR3nt: TGTGCCAGCAGCCGACAGACAGGGGGAGTCTATGGCTACACCTTC

v_gene: TRBV12-5
abundance: .
j_gene: TRBJ1-1
d_gene: .
CDR3aa: CASGLTRDRLNTEAFF
CDR3nt: TGTGCTAGTGGTTTGACTCGCGACAGACTGAACACTGAAGCTTTCTTT

v_gene: TRBV6-5
abundance: .
j_gene: TRBJ1-1
d_gene: .
CDR3aa: CASSFMDTNTEAFF
CDR3nt: TGTGCCAGCAGTTTCATGGACACCAACACTGAAGCTTTCTTT

v_gene: TRBV27
abundance: .
j_gene: TRBJ2-1
d_gene: .
CDR3aa: CASSSTGNSYNEQFF
CDR3nt: TGTGCCAGCAGTTCCACAGGTAACTCCTACAATGAGCAGTTCTTC

v_gene: TRBV11-2
abundance: .
j_gene: TRBJ2-3
d_gene: TRBD1
CDR3aa: CASSLAGRGTDTQYF
CDR3nt: TGTGCCAGCAGCTTAGCAGGCAGGGGGACAGATACGCAGTATTTT

v_gene: TRBV9
abundance: .
j_gene: TRBJ1-6
d_gene: .
CDR3aa: CASSVGLSGGDSPLHF
CDR3nt: TGTGCCAGCAGCGTAGGACTCTCAGGAGGGGATTCACCCCTCCACTTT

v_gene: TRBV4-2
abundance: .
j_gene: TRBJ2-1
d_gene: .
CDR3aa: CASSHSDSIDNEQFF
CDR3nt: TGTGCCAGCAGCCACTCGGACTCAATCGACAATGAGCAGTTCTTC

v_gene: TRBV25-1
abundance: .
j_gene: TRBJ2-5
d_gene: .
CDR3aa: CASRWGPETQYF
CDR3nt: TGTGCCAGCAGGTGGGGGCCAGAGACCCAGTACTTC